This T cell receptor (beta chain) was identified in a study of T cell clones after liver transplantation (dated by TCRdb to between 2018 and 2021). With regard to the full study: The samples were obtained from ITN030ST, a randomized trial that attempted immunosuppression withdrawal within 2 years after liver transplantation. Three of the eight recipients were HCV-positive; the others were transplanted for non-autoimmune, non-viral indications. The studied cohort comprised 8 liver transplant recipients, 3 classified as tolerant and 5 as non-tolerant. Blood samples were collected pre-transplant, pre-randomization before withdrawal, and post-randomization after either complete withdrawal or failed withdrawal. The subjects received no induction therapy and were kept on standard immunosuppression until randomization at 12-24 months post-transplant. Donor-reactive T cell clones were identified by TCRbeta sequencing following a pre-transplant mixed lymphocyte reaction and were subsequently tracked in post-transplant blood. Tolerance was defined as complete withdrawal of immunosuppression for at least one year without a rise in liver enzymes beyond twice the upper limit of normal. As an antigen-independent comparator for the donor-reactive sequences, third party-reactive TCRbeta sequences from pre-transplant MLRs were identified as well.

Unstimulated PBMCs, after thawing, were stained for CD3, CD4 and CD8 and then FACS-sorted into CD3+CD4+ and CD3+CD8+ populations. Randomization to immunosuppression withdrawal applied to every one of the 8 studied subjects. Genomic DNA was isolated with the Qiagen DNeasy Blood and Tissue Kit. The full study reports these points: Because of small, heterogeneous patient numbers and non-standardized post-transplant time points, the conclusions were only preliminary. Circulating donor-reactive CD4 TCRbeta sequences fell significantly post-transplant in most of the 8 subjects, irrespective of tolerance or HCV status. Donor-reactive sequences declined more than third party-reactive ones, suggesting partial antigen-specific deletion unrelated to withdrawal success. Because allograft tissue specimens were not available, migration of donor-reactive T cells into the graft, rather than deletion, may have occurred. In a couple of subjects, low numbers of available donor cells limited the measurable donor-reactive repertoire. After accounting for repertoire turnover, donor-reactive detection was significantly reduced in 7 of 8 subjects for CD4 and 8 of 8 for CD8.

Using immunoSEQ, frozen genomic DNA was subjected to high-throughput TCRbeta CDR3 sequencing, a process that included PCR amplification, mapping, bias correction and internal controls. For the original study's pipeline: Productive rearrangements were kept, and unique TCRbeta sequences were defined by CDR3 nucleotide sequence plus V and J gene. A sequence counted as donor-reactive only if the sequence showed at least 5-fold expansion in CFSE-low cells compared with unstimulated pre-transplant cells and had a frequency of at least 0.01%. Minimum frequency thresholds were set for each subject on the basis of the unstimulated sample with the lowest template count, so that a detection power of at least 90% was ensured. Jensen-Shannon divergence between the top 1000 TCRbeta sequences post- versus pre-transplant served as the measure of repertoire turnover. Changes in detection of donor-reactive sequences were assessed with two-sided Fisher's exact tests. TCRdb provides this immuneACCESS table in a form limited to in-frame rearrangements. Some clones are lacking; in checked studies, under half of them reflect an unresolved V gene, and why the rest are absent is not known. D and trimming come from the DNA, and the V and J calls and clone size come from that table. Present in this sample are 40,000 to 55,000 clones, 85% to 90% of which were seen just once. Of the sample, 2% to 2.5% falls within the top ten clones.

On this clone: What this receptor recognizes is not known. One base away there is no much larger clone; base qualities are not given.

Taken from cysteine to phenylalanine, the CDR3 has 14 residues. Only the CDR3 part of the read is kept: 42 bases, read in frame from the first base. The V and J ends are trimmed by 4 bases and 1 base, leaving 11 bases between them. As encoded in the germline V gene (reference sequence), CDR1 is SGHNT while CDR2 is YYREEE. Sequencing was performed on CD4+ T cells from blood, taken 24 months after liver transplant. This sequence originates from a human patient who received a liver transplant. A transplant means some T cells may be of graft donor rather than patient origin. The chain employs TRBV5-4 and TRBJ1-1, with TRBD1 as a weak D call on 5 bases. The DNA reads TGTGCCAGCAGCCGTCTGGGGGGGAACACTGAAGCTTTCTTT. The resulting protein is CASSRLGGNTEAFF.